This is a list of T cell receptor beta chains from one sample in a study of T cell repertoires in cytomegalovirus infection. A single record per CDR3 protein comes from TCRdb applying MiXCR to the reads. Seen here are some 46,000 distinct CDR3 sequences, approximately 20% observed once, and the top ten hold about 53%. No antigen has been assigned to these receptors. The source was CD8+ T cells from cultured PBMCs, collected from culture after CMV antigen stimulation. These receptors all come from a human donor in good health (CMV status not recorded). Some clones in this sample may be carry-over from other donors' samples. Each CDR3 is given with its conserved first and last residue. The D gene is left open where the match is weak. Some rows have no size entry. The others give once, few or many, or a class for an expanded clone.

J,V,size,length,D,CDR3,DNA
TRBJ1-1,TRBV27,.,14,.,CASSLSGGLAEAFF,TGTGCCAGCAGTTTATCGGGGGGGTTGGCTGAAGCTTTCTTT
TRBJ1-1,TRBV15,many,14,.,CATSRDMGFQEAFF,TGTGCCACCAGCAGAGATATGGGTTTTCAAGAAGCTTTCTTT
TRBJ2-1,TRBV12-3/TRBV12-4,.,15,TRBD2,CASSLEPGGHNEQFF,TGTGCCAGCAGTTTAGAACCGGGAGGCCACAATGAGCAGTTCTTC
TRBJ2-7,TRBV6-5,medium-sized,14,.,CASSYAGASYEQYF,TGTGCCAGCAGTTATGCGGGGGCCTCCTACGAGCAGTACTTC
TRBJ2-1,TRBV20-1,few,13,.,CSAWLATYNEQFF,TGCAGTGCTTGGCTTGCAACCTACAATGAGCAGTTCTTC
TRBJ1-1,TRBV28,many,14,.,CASRMTGGNTEAFF,TGTGCCAGCAGAATGACAGGTGGCAACACTGAAGCTTTCTTT
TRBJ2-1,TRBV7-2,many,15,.,CASSLGESPYNEQFF,TGTGCCAGCAGCTTGGGGGAGTCTCCCTACAATGAGCAGTTCTTC
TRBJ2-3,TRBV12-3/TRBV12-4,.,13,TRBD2,CASMGGGGDTQYF,TGTGCCAGCATGGGCGGGGGGGGAGATACGCAGTATTTT
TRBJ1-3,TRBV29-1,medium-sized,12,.,CSVAGLGNTIYF,TGCAGCGTTGCAGGACTCGGAAACACCATATATTTT
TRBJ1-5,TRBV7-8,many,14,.,CASSPITGFQPQHF,TGTGCCAGCAGCCCAATAACAGGGTTTCAGCCCCAGCATTTT
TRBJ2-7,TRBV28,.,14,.,CASSSPGFPYEQYF,TGTGCCAGCAGTTCTCCCGGGTTCCCCTACGAGCAGTACTTC
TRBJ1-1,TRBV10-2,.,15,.,CASSESNGLRTEAFF,TGCGCCAGCAGTGAGTCGAACGGGCTAAGGACTGAAGCTTTCTTT
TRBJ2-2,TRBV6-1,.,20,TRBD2,CASSDYRGLAETSNTGELFF,TGTGCCAGCAGTGATTACCGGGGACTAGCGGAGACTTCGAACACCGGGGAGCTGTTTTTT
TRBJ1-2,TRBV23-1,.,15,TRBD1,CASSQSGQGAYGYTF,TGCGCCAGCAGTCAATCGGGACAGGGGGCTTATGGCTACACCTTC
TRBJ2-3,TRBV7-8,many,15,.,CASSSRDTRTDTQYF,TGTGCCAGCAGCTCCCGGGACACCCGCACAGATACGCAGTATTTT
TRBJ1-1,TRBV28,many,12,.,CASSLYDFEAFF,TGTGCCAGCAGTTTGTATGATTTTGAAGCTTTCTTT
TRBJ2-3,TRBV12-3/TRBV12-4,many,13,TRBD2,CASSLGLAGDLIF,TGTGCCAGCAGTTTGGGACTAGCGGGGGATCTAATTTTT
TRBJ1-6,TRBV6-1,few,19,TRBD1,CASSEALNRGGSYNSPLHF,TGTGCCAGCAGTGAAGCGCTGAACAGGGGTGGCTCCTATAATTCACCCCTCCACTTT
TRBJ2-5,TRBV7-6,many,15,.,CASSPRRDSQETQYF,TGTGCCAGCAGCCCGCGCCGGGACTCCCAAGAGACCCAGTACTTC
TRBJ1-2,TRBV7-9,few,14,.,CASSTASPWYGYTF,TGTGCCAGCAGCACCGCGAGCCCTTGGTATGGCTACACCTTC
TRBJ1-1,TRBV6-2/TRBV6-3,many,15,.,CASSYPQGATTEAFF,TGTGCCAGCAGTTACCCACAGGGAGCGACCACTGAAGCTTTCTTT
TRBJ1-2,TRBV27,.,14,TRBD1,CASRTQGANYGHTF,TGTGCCAGCAGGACGCAGGGGGCAAACTATGGCCACACCTTC
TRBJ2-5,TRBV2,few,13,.,CASSAGDKETQYF,TGTGCCAGCAGTGCCGGGGATAAGGAGACCCAGTACTTC
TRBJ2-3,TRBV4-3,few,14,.,CASSQNALGDTQYF,TGCGCCAGCAGCCAAAACGCCCTTGGAGATACGCAGTATTTT
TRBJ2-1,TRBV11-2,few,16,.,CASSPGTSGAYNEQFF,TGTGCCAGCAGCCCCGGCACTAGTGGTGCCTACAATGAGCAGTTCTTC
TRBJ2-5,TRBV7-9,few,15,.,CASSHRDQREETQYF,TGTGCCAGCAGCCACCGGGACCAGAGGGAAGAGACCCAGTACTTC
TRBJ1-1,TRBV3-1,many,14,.,CASSQDDGKVGAFF,TGTGCCAGCAGCCAAGATGATGGGAAGGTTGGGGCTTTCTTT
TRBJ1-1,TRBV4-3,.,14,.,CASSHQTGNTEAFF,TGCGCCAGCAGCCACCAGACAGGGAACACTGAAGCTTTCTTT
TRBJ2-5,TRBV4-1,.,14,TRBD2,CASSQEASGETQYF,TGCGCCAGTAGCCAAGAGGCTAGCGGAGAGACCCAGTACTTC
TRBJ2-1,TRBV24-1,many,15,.,CATSDPRGPYNEQFF,TGTGCCACCAGTGATCCCAGGGGACCCTACAATGAGCAGTTCTTC
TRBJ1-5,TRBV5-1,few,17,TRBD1,CACLLTGDSSGNQPQHF,TGCGCCTGCCTTCTGACAGGGGATTCTAGTGGCAATCAGCCCCAGCATTTT
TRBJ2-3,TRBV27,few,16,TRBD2,CASSLSSGALTDTQYF,TGTGCCAGCAGTTTAAGTAGCGGGGCCCTTACAGATACGCAGTATTTT
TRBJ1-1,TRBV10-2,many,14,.,CASSESSGNTEAFF,TGCGCCAGCAGTGAGTCTAGTGGGAACACTGAAGCTTTCTTT
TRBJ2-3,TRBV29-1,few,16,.,CSVAGTQASSTDTQYF,TGCAGCGTCGCCGGGACTCAAGCTTCTAGCACAGATACGCAGTATTTT
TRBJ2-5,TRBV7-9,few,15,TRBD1,CASSSKTGTQETQYF,TGTGCCAGCAGCTCCAAGACAGGGACCCAAGAGACCCAGTACTTC
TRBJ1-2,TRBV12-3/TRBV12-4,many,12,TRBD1,CAIRQGGYGYTF,TGTGCCATCCGACAGGGCGGCTATGGCTACACCTTC
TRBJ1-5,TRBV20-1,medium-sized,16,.,CSASLPSAASNQPQHF,TGCAGTGCTAGTCTTCCTAGTGCGGCTAGCAATCAGCCCCAGCATTTT
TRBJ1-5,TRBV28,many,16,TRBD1,CASSSPFVGGDQPQHF,TGTGCCAGCAGTTCCCCCTTCGTAGGGGGCGATCAGCCCCAGCATTTT
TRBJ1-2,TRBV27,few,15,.,CASSLRGSVTSGYTF,TGTGCCAGCAGTTTGCGGGGAAGTGTTACCTCTGGCTACACCTTC
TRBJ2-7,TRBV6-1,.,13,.,CASRRQDSYEQYF,TGTGCCAGCAGGAGACAGGACTCCTACGAGCAGTACTTC
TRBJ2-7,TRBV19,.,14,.,CASSIGSGSGEQYF,TGTGCCAGTAGTATTGGCAGCGGGTCGGGTGAGCAGTACTTC